This T cell receptor beta chain was obtained from a study of shared clonotypes between healthy human individuals. In regard to this clone: Other DNA sequences in this sample translate to the same CDR3.

Repertoires were generated with immunoSEQ multiplex PCR, while TCRdb's copy carries only in-frame clones and drops some. The sample lists 2 million or so clones; about 95% were seen once. The CDR3 runs 13 residues. Germline loops: CDR1 SGHRS, CDR2 YFSETQ. Trimming stripped 3 bases from V and 4 bases from J, with 8 bases between. Positively selected for CCR7, the CD45RO-negative cells used as naive CD8 cells excluded terminally differentiated effector memory CD45RA+ cells. The donors, healthy adults who were HIV-negative, had experienced no recent acute infections or vaccinations. This chain links TRBV5-1 with TRBJ2-1; a weak D match, TRBD2 (6 bases). Sequenced material: naive CD8+ T cells sorted from blood. The clonotype was recovered from a man in his late teens or twenties in good health. The CDR3 nucleotides are TGCGCCAGCAGCTGGGACTCATACAATGAGCAGTTCTTC. Its protein product is CASSWDSYNEQFF.